This T cell receptor (beta chain) emerged from a study of T cell repertoires in cytomegalovirus infection. MiXCR, applied by TCRdb to the reads, yields one record per CDR3 protein. The table includes about 310,000 distinct CDR3 sequences, roughly 16% detected once. The clonotype originates from a human donor in good health (CMV status not recorded). Some clones in this sample may be carry-over from other donors' samples. The sample consisted of PBMCs.

CDR3 nucleotide sequence: TGCGCCAGCAGCCAAATTGCGGGACAGGGGATCAATCAGCCCCAGCATTTT. It is translated as CASSQIAGQGINQPQHF. This sequence joins TRBV4-1 and TRBJ1-5; 10 bases are a match to TRBD1. Germline V lookup: CDR1 MGHRA, CDR2 YSYEKL. V dropped 2 bases and J dropped 3; count of bases not matched to a gene: 7. The length of the CDR3 is 17 residues.